A single TCR beta chain is shown here with its context. As yet, its antigen is unknown. The CDR3 runs to 15 residues. The V gene end was trimmed by 0 bases and the J gene end by 5 bases; junction bases not matched to a gene: 4. The V gene's germline CDR1 is KGHSY and CDR2 FQNENV. Healthy donors of bone marrow made up the group. This record comes from a study of cytomegalovirus exposure and HLA in healthy donors. Study conclusions and caveats: Later work showed greater clonal expansion in HLA-associated TCR beta chains than in equally common others. Researchers catalogued about 160 TCR beta chains as cytomegalovirus-associated.

Amplification used 60 Vbeta primers and 13 Jbeta primers. Using immunoSEQ multiplex PCR, the repertoire was profiled, and TCRdb retains in-frame clones only, with some absent. The table shows about 200,000 clones, with about 80% occurring only once. The chain joins TRBV16 to TRBJ1-1, with 9 bases fitting TRBD1. Sequenced sample: PBMCs. This TCR derives from a young man in good health and CMV-seronegative. The CDR3 nucleotides are TGTGCCAGCAGCCAATCGGGACAGGGAAGAACTGAAGCTTTCTTT. Its translation: CASSQSGQGRTEAFF.